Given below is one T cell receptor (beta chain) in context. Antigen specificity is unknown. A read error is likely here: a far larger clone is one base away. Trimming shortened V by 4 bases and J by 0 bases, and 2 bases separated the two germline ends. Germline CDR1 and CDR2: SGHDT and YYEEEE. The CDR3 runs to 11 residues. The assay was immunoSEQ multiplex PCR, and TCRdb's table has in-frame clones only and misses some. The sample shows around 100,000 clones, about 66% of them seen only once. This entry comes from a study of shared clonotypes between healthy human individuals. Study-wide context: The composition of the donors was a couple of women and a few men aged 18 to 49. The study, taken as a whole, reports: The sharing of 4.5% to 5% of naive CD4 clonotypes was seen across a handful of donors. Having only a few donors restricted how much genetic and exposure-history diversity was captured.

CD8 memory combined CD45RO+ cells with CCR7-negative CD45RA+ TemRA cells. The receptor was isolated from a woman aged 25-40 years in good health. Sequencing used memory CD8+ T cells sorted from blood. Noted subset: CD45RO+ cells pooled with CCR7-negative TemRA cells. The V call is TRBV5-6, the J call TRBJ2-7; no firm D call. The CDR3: CASSDSYEQYF. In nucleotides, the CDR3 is TGTGCCAGCAGCGACTCCTACGAGCAGTACTTC.